A selection of T cell receptor beta chains follows, all from one sample in a study of low-dose radiotherapy and immunotherapy resistance in tumors. TCRdb fed the reads into MiXCR, producing one record per CDR3 protein. The sample holds about 84,000 distinct CDR3 sequences, 17% seen once. The material was PBMCs, obtained after low-dose radiotherapy plus immunotherapy. Receptors were obtained from a male donor with prostate cancer. Each CDR3 is given with its conserved first and last residue. A D gene is named only where the DNA matches it firmly. For some rows the clone size is stated as once, few or many, or as a class when expanded; others skip it.

d_gene: .; j_gene: TRBJ1-1; abundance: .; v_gene: TRBV5-1; CDR3aa: CASSLSAQRGTEAFF; CDR3nt: TGCGCCAGCAGCTTGTCTGCCCAAAGGGGCACTGAAGCTTTCTTT
d_gene: .; j_gene: TRBJ1-1; abundance: .; v_gene: TRBV11-2; CDR3aa: CASSPDSGHTEAFF; CDR3nt: TGTGCCAGCAGCCCGGATAGCGGACACACTGAAGCTTTCTTT
d_gene: TRBD2; j_gene: TRBJ2-1; abundance: many; v_gene: TRBV7-2; CDR3aa: CASRGGSGPLNEQFF; CDR3nt: TGTGCCAGCCGCGGCGGGAGTGGGCCATTGAATGAGCAGTTCTTC
d_gene: .; j_gene: TRBJ1-2; abundance: many; v_gene: TRBV20-1; CDR3aa: CSARDLGFQGINYGYTF; CDR3nt: TGCAGTGCTAGAGATCTCGGGTTCCAGGGGATTAACTATGGCTACACCTTC
d_gene: .; j_gene: TRBJ2-1; abundance: .; v_gene: TRBV28; CDR3aa: CASSLFRLAGSCGNEQFF; CDR3nt: TGTGCCAGCAGTTTATTTAGATTGGCGGGATCATGTGGCAATGAGCAGTTCTTC
d_gene: TRBD1; j_gene: TRBJ1-1; abundance: many; v_gene: TRBV28; CDR3aa: CASRDRGLGDTEAFF; CDR3nt: TGTGCCAGCAGAGACAGGGGGCTTGGAGACACTGAAGCTTTCTTT
d_gene: .; j_gene: TRBJ1-1; abundance: many; v_gene: TRBV20-1; CDR3aa: CSAKQLNTEAFF; CDR3nt: TGCAGTGCTAAACAGCTGAACACTGAAGCTTTCTTT
d_gene: .; j_gene: TRBJ1-6; abundance: many; v_gene: TRBV7-2; CDR3aa: CASSLALSGWNSPLHF; CDR3nt: TGTGCCAGCAGCTTAGCCCTCTCAGGGTGGAATTCACCCCTCCACTTT
d_gene: TRBD1; j_gene: TRBJ2-2; abundance: many; v_gene: TRBV7-9; CDR3aa: CASSPGQGSRTGELFF; CDR3nt: TGTGCCAGCAGCCCCGGACAGGGAAGTAGGACCGGGGAGCTGTTTTTT
d_gene: TRBD1; j_gene: TRBJ1-6; abundance: many; v_gene: TRBV7-9; CDR3aa: CASNAGTGDWNSPLHF; CDR3nt: TGTGCCAGCAACGCCGGGACAGGGGACTGGAATTCACCCCTCCACTTT
d_gene: .; j_gene: TRBJ2-1; abundance: many; v_gene: TRBV7-3; CDR3aa: CASSFNPQSSYNEQFF; CDR3nt: TGTGCCAGCAGCTTTAATCCCCAGAGCTCCTACAATGAGCAGTTCTTC
d_gene: TRBD2; j_gene: TRBJ2-7; abundance: .; v_gene: TRBV11-2; CDR3aa: CASSNLAGAREQYF; CDR3nt: TGTGCCAGCAGCAACCTAGCGGGAGCCCGAGAGCAGTACTTC
d_gene: TRBD2; j_gene: TRBJ2-7; abundance: many; v_gene: TRBV7-2; CDR3aa: CASSLLGLAGGGEQYF; CDR3nt: TGTGCCAGCAGCTTGCTGGGACTAGCGGGAGGGGGGGAGCAGTACTTC
d_gene: TRBD1; j_gene: TRBJ2-1; abundance: many; v_gene: TRBV29-1; CDR3aa: CSVRTGEINEQFF; CDR3nt: TGCAGCGTCCGGACAGGGGAGATCAATGAGCAGTTCTTC
d_gene: TRBD1; j_gene: TRBJ1-1; abundance: few; v_gene: TRBV18; CDR3aa: CASSPAGTGSLTEAFF; CDR3nt: TGTGCCAGCTCACCAGCCGGGACAGGGTCTCTCACTGAAGCTTTCTTT
d_gene: .; j_gene: TRBJ2-5; abundance: many; v_gene: TRBV7-9; CDR3aa: CASSLPTGAGETQYF; CDR3nt: TGTGCCAGCAGCTTACCAACGGGGGCAGGGGAGACCCAGTACTTC
d_gene: TRBD2; j_gene: TRBJ2-1; abundance: many; v_gene: TRBV27; CDR3aa: CASSSSSGGLVYNEQFF; CDR3nt: TGTGCCAGCAGTTCGTCTAGCGGGGGGCTTGTTTACAATGAGCAGTTCTTC
d_gene: .; j_gene: TRBJ2-1; abundance: many; v_gene: TRBV4-1; CDR3aa: CASSQVDLVGTHNEQFF; CDR3nt: TGCGCCAGCAGCCAAGTCGACCTAGTGGGGACCCACAATGAGCAGTTCTTC
d_gene: TRBD1; j_gene: TRBJ2-5; abundance: many; v_gene: TRBV24-1; CDR3aa: CATSAKGQTGGKTQYF; CDR3nt: TGTGCCACCAGTGCAAAGGGACAGACTGGTGGGAAGACCCAGTACTTC
d_gene: .; j_gene: TRBJ2-1; abundance: many; v_gene: TRBV7-8; CDR3aa: CASRTVVRGSSYNEQFF; CDR3nt: TGTGCCAGCAGGACTGTGGTGCGGGGAAGCTCCTACAATGAGCAGTTCTTC
d_gene: .; j_gene: TRBJ2-3; abundance: .; v_gene: TRBV4-3; CDR3aa: CASSQDLVPDTQYF; CDR3nt: TGCGCCAGCAGCCAAGATCTGGTTCCAGATACGCAGTATTTT
d_gene: TRBD2; j_gene: TRBJ2-2; abundance: many; v_gene: TRBV7-6; CDR3aa: CASSLLADTNTGELFF; CDR3nt: TGTGCCAGCAGCTTACTAGCGGATACGAACACCGGGGAGCTGTTTTTT
d_gene: .; j_gene: TRBJ2-3; abundance: many; v_gene: TRBV28; CDR3aa: CASSSSDSTDTQYF; CDR3nt: TGTGCCAGCAGTAGTTCGGACAGCACAGATACGCAGTATTTT
d_gene: TRBD1; j_gene: TRBJ1-5; abundance: many; v_gene: TRBV6-5; CDR3aa: CASSYSGGGGNQPQHF; CDR3nt: TGTGCCAGCAGTTACTCAGGGGGCGGTGGCAATCAGCCCCAGCATTTT
d_gene: .; j_gene: TRBJ2-5; abundance: many; v_gene: TRBV25-1; CDR3aa: CASSELGSVETQYF; CDR3nt: TGTGCCAGCAGTGAGCTCGGGAGTGTTGAGACCCAGTACTTC
d_gene: TRBD1; j_gene: TRBJ2-7; abundance: many; v_gene: TRBV5-4; CDR3aa: CASSSDRGYEQYF; CDR3nt: TGTGCCAGCAGCTCGGACAGGGGATACGAGCAGTACTTC
d_gene: .; j_gene: TRBJ2-4; abundance: many; v_gene: TRBV6-2/TRBV6-3; CDR3aa: CASSPAGSIQYF; CDR3nt: TGTGCCAGCAGTCCGGCGGGGAGCATTCAGTACTTC
d_gene: .; j_gene: TRBJ1-5; abundance: many; v_gene: TRBV7-9; CDR3aa: CASSSSRTNRDHQPQHF; CDR3nt: TGTGCCAGCAGCTCCTCCCGAACCAACAGGGACCATCAGCCCCAGCATTTT
d_gene: TRBD1; j_gene: TRBJ1-2; abundance: many; v_gene: TRBV5-1; CDR3aa: CASSRGQGEDYGYTF; CDR3nt: TGCGCCAGCAGCCGTGGACAGGGTGAGGACTATGGCTACACCTTC
d_gene: .; j_gene: TRBJ1-1; abundance: many; v_gene: TRBV27; CDR3aa: CASSRRQALNTEAFF; CDR3nt: TGTGCCAGCAGTCGACGACAGGCCCTGAACACTGAAGCTTTCTTT
d_gene: .; j_gene: TRBJ1-1; abundance: once; v_gene: TRBV11-2; CDR3aa: CASSPGVANTEAFF; CDR3nt: TGTGCCAGCAGCCCCGGTGTAGCGAACACTGAAGCTTTCTTT
d_gene: .; j_gene: TRBJ2-1; abundance: many; v_gene: TRBV20-1; CDR3aa: CSYAGTYIYNEQFF; CDR3nt: TGCAGTTACGCCGGGACTTACATTTACAATGAGCAGTTCTTC
d_gene: .; j_gene: TRBJ2-2; abundance: many; v_gene: TRBV7-2; CDR3aa: CASSPRENTGELFF; CDR3nt: TGTGCCAGCAGCCCTCGGGAGAACACCGGGGAGCTGTTTTTT
d_gene: .; j_gene: TRBJ2-2; abundance: many; v_gene: TRBV19; CDR3aa: CASSRARGTGELFF; CDR3nt: TGTGCCAGTAGTCGAGCTCGGGGCACCGGGGAGCTGTTTTTT
d_gene: .; j_gene: TRBJ2-7; abundance: .; v_gene: TRBV12-3/TRBV12-4; CDR3aa: CASSPTAGSVSYEQYF; CDR3nt: TGTGCCAGCAGTCCTACCGCGGGGTCCGTTTCCTACGAGCAGTACTTC
d_gene: TRBD2; j_gene: TRBJ2-7; abundance: many; v_gene: TRBV18; CDR3aa: CASSPTSDSYEQYF; CDR3nt: TGTGCCAGCTCGCCGACTAGCGACTCCTACGAGCAGTACTTC
d_gene: .; j_gene: TRBJ2-7; abundance: many; v_gene: TRBV6-2/TRBV6-3; CDR3aa: CASSYGGGEQYF; CDR3nt: TGTGCCAGCAGTTACGGAGGAGGCGAGCAGTACTTC
d_gene: .; j_gene: TRBJ2-3; abundance: many; v_gene: TRBV2; CDR3aa: CASKQFNTDTQYF; CDR3nt: TGTGCCAGCAAACAATTCAACACAGATACGCAGTATTTT
d_gene: .; j_gene: TRBJ2-7; abundance: many; v_gene: TRBV5-1; CDR3aa: CASSLGGALPYEQYF; CDR3nt: TGCGCCAGCAGCTTGGGAGGGGCATTACCCTACGAGCAGTACTTC
d_gene: TRBD2; j_gene: TRBJ2-3; abundance: many; v_gene: TRBV2; CDR3aa: CARGAGLAGTTDTQYF; CDR3nt: TGTGCCAGAGGGGCTGGACTAGCGGGAACCACAGATACGCAGTATTTT
d_gene: .; j_gene: TRBJ2-5; abundance: many; v_gene: TRBV28; CDR3aa: CASSSRGRGETQYF; CDR3nt: TGTGCCAGCAGTTCCCGTGGGAGGGGGGAGACCCAGTACTTC
d_gene: .; j_gene: TRBJ2-1; abundance: many; v_gene: TRBV27; CDR3aa: CASSPPPRGRSEQFF; CDR3nt: TGTGCCAGCAGTCCACCTCCCCGGGGCAGGTCTGAGCAGTTCTTC
d_gene: .; j_gene: TRBJ2-7; abundance: many; v_gene: TRBV28; CDR3aa: CASRGGDSSYEQYF; CDR3nt: TGTGCCAGCAGGGGAGGAGACAGCTCCTACGAGCAGTACTTC